The TCR beta chain under discussion was sequenced for a study of T cell responses to AZD1222 COVID-19 vaccine. Study-wide findings and caveats: Most donors were white British, females outnumbered males, and clonal diversity was possibly underestimated. With two AZD1222 doses given, Spike-specific TCR breadth and depth both rose. Reports indicate that nearly half of spike-specific TCRs are directed at unmutated variant regions.

This clone was recorded once. No antigen is known for it. Sequencing used immunoSEQ multiplex PCR; TCRdb keeps in-frame clones, though not all of them. In the table there are about 97,000 clones, roughly 88% of which are singletons. The sample consisted of peripheral blood, taken on day 0 of AZD1222 vaccination. The TCR comes from an adult in good health.

CDR3 loop: CAWSVQVTVNSPLHF. The CDR3 DNA reads TGTGCCTGGAGTGTACAGGTGACAGTTAATTCACCCCTCCACTTT. The chain recombines TRBV30 with TRBJ1-6, with a weak D call TRBD1 (5 bases). Per the germline V gene, CDR1 is GTSNPN and CDR2 is SVGIG (reference sequence). V was trimmed by 0 bases and J by 6 bases, leaving 12 bases between them. CDR3 length: 15 amino acids.